This T cell receptor (beta chain) came from a study of regulatory T cells in long-lasting Graves disease. Study-level information: Newly diagnosed Graves' patients took antithyroid drugs under 3 months. The study's findings and limits: Accuracy was possibly reduced by small sample size.

V was clipped by 1 base and J by 7 bases, with 8 bases between them. The germline V gene has CDR1 SEHNR and CDR2 FQNEAQ (reference sequence). This CDR3 has 13 amino acids. Building the TCR beta libraries relied on iRepertoire HTBI primers, and CDR3 regions underwent Arm-PCR. TCRdb re-derived calls from the multiplex PCR reads in MiXCR, one entry per CDR3 protein. In the table there are 200,000 to 250,000 distinct CDR3 sequences, roughly 18% of which are singletons. The time point was: newly diagnosed GD, antithyroid drugs for less than 3 months. Construction of the TCR library relied on RNA isolated from PBMCs. This clonotype was seen at least ten times. The antigen remains unidentified.

The source of this sequence is a female donor with Graves disease. This rearrangement joins TRBV7-9 to TRBJ1-3; D is uncertain. Sequenced here: peripheral blood mononuclear cells (PBMCs), sampled at new diagnosis, from a patient treated with antithyroid drugs. Written as DNA, the CDR3 is TGTGCCAGCAGCTTAGAAGGGCGGAACACCATATATTTT. Its translation: CASSLEGRNTIYF.